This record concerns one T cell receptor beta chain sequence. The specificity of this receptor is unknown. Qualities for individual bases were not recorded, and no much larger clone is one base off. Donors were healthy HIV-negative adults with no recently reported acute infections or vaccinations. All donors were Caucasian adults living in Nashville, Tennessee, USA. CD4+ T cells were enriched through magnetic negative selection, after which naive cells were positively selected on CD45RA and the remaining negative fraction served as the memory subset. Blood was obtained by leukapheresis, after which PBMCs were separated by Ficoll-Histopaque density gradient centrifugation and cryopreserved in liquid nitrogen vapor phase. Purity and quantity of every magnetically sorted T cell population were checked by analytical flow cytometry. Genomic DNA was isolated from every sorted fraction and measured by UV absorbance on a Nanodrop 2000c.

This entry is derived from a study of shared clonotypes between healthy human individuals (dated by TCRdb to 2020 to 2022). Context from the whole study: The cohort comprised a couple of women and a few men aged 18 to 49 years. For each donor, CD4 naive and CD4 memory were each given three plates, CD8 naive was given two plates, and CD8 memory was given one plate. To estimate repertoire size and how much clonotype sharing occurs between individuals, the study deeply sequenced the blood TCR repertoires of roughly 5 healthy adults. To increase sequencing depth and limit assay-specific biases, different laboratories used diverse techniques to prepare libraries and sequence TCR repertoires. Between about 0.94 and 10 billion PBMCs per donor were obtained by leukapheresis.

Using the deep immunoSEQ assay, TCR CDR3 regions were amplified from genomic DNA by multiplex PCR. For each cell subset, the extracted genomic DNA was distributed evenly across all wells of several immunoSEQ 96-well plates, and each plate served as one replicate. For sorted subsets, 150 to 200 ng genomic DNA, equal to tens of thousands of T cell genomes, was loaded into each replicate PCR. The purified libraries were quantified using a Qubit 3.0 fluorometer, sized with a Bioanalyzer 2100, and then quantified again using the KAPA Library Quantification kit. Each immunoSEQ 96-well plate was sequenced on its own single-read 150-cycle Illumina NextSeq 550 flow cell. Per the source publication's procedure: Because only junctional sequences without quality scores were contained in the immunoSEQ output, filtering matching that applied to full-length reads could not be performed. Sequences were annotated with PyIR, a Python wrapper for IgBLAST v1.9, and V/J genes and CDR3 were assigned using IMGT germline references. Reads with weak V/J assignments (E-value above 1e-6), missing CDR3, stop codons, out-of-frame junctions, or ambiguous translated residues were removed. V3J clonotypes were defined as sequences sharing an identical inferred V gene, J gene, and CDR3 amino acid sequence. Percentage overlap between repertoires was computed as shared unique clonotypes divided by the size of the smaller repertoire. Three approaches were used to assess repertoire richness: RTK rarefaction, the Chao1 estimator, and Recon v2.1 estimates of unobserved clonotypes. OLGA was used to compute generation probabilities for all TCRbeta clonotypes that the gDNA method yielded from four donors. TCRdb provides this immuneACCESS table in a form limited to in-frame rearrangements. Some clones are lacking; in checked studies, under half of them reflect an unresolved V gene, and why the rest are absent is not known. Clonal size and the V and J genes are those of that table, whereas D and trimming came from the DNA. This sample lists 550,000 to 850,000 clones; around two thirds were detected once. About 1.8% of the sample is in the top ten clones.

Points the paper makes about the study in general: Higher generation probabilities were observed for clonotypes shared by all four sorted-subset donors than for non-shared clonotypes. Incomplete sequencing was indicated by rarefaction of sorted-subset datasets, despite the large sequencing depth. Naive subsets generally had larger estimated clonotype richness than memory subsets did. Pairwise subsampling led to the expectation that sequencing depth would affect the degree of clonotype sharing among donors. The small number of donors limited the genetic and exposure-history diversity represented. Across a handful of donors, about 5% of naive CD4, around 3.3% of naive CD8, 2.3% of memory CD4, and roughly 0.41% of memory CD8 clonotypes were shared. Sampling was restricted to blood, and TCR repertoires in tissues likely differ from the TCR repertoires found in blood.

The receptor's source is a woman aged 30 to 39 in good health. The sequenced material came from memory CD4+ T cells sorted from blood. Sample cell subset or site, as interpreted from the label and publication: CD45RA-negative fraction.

The CDR3 protein is CASSVATAYNEQFF. The sequenced DNA is TGTGCCAGCAGCGTAGCTACAGCTTACAATGAGCAGTTCTTC. The rearranged chain carries TRBV9 and TRBJ2-1; the D gene remains uncertain. V and J lose 0 bases and 4 bases, and a span of 8 bases separates them. Its CDR3 holds 14 amino acids, cysteine through phenylalanine. Here the CDR3 DNA is all that survives: 42 bases in frame from base 1. The germline V gene encodes CDR1 SGDLS and CDR2 YYNGEE.